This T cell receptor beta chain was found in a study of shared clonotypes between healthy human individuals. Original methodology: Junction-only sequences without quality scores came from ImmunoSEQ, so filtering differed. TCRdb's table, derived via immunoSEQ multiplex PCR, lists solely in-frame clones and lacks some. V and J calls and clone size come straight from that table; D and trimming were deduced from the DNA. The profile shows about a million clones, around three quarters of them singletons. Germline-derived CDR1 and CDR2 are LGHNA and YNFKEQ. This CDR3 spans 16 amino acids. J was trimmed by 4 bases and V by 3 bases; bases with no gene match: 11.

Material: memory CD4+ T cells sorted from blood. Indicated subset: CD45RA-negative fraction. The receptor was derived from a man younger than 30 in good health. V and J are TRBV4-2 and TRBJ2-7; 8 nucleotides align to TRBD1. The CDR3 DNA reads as TGTGCCAGCAGCCAGGTGACAGGGGACCTCTTTTACGAGCAGTACTTC. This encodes CASSQVTGDLFYEQYF.